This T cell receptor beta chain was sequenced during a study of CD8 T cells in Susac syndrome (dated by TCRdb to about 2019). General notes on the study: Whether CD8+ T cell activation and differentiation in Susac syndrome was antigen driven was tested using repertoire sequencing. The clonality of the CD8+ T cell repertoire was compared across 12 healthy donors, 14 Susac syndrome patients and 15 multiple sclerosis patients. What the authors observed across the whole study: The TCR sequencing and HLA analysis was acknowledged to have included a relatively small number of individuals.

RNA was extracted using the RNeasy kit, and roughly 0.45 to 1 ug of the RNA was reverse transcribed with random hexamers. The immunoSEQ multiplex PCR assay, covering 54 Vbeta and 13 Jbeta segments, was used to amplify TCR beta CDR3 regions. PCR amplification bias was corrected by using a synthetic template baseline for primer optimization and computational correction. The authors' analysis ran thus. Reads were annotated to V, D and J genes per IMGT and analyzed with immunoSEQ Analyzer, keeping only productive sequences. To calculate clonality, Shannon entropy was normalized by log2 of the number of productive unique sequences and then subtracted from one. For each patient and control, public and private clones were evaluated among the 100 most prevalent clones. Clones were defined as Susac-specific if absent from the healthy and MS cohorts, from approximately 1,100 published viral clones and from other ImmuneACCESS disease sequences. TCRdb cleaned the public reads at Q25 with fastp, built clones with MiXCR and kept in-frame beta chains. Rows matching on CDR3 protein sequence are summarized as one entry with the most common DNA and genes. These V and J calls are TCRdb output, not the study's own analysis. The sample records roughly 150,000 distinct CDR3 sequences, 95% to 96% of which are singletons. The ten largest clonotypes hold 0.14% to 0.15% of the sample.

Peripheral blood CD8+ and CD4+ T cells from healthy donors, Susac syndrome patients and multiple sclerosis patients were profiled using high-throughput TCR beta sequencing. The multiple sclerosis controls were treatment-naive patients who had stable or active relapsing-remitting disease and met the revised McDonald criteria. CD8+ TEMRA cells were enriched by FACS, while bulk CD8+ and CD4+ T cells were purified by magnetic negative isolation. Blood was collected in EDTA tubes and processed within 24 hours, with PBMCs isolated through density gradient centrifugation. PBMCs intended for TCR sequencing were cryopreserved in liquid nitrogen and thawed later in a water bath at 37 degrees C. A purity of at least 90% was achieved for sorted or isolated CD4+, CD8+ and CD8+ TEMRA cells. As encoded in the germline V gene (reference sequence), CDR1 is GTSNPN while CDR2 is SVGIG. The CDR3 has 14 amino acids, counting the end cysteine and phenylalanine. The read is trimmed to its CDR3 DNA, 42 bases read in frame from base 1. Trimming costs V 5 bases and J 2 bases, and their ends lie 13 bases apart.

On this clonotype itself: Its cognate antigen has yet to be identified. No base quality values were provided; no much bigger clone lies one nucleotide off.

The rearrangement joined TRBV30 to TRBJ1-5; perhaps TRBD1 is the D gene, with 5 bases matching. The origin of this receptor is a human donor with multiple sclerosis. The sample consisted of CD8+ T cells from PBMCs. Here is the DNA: TGTGCCTGGTCGGGAGGGGAAGGCAATCAGCCCCAGCATTTT. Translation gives CAWSGGEGNQPQHF.